This T cell receptor (beta chain) stems from a study of OX40 agonist ivuxolimab in advanced cancers. Study overall: Patients took ivuxolimab, an agonistic anti-OX40 (CD134) antibody. Prior anti-PD-1, anti-PD-L1 or anti-CTLA-4 therapy did not bar entry, and more than 35% had some. Aged about 20 to 80 with a mean of roughly 65 years, they were approximately 79% male. Study-level points and caveats: Specificity for antigen went undetermined in the expanded peripheral T cells.

Worth noting for this clone: Its target is not known.

The CDR3 totals 12 residues. Germline lookup yields CDR1 SQVTM and CDR2 ANQGSEA. Trimming left V 8 bases short and J 9 bases short, with 17 bases between. Profiling relied on immunoSEQ multiplex PCR, and the TCRdb table lists in-frame clones only, not all of them. The sample gives tens of thousands of clones, about 90% of which show up once; roughly 8.4% is in the top ten. Sequencing used CD4+ or CD8+ T cells sorted from blood, obtained in a trial of the OX40 agonist ivuxolimab. The chain uses TRBV29-1 and TRBJ2-1; D not resolved. The clonotype comes from an adult with an advanced solid tumor such as melanoma, head and neck, liver or kidney cancer. CDR3 coding DNA: TGCAGCTCAACATTACCTATGGGTGAGCAGTTCTTC. Residues: CSSTLPMGEQFF.